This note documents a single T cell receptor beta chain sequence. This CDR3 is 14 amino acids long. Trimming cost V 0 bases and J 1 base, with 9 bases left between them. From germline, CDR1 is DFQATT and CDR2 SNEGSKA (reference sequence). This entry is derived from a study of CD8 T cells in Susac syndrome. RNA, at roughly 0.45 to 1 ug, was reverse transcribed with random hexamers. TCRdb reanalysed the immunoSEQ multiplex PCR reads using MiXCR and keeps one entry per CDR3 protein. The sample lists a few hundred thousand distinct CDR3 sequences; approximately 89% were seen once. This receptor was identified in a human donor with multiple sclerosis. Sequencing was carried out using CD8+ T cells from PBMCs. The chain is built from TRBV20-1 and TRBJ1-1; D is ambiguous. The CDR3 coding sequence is TGCAGTGCTAGAGATCCGGGATGGAACACTGAAGCTTTCTTT. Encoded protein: CSARDPGWNTEAFF.